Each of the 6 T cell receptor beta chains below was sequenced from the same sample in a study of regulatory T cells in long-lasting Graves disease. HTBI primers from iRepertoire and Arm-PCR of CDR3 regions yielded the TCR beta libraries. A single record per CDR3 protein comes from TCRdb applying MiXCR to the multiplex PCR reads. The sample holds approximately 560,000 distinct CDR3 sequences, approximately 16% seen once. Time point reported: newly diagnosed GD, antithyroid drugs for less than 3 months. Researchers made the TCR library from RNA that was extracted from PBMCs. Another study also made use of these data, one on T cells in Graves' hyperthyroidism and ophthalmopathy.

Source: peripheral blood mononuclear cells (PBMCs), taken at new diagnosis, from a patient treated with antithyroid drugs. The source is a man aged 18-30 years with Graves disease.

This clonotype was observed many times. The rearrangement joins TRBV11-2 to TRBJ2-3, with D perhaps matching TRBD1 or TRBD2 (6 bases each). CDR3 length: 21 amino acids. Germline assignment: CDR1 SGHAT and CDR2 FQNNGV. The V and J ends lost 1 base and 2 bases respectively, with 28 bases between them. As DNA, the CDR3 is TGTGCCAGCAGCTTAGCGCCGGGGGCCACTACCGAAATATCCCTCACAGATACGCAGTATTTT. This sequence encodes CASSLAPGATTEISLTDTQYF.

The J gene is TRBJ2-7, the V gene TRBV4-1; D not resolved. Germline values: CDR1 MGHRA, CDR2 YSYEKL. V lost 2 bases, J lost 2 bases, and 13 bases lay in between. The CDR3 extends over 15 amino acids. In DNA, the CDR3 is TGCGCCAGCAGCCAATCGGACCAGAAGCCCTACGAGCAGTACTTC. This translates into CASSQSDQKPYEQYF.

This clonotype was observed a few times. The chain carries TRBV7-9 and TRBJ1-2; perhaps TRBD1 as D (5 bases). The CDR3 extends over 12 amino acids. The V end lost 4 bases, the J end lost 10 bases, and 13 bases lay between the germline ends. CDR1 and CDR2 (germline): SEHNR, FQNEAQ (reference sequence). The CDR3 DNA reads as TGTGCCAGCAGCTATACCTTGGGGGTCTACACCTTC. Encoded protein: CASSYTLGVYTF.

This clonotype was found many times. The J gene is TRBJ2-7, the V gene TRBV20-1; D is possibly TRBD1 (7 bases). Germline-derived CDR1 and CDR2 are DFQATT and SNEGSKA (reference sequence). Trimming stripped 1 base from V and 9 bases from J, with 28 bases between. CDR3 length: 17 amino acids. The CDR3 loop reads CSARAPLRQGGIRVQYF. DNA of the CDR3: TGCAGTGCTAGAGCCCCCCTTCGACAGGGAGGTATTAGGGTGCAGTACTTC.

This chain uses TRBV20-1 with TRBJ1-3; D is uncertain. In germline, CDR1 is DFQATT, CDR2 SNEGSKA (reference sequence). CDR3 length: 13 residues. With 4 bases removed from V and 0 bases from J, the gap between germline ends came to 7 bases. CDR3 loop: CSATSGSGNTIYF. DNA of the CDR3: TGCAGTGCTACGAGCGGCTCTGGAAACACCATATATTTT.

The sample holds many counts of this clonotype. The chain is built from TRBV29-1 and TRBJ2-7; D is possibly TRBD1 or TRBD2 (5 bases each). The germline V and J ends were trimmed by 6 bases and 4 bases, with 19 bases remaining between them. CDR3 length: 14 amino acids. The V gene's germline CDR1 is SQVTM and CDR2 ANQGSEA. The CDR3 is CSVAAGTSIYEQYF. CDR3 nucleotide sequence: TGCAGCGTCGCAGCCGGGACGTCTATTTACGAGCAGTACTTC.